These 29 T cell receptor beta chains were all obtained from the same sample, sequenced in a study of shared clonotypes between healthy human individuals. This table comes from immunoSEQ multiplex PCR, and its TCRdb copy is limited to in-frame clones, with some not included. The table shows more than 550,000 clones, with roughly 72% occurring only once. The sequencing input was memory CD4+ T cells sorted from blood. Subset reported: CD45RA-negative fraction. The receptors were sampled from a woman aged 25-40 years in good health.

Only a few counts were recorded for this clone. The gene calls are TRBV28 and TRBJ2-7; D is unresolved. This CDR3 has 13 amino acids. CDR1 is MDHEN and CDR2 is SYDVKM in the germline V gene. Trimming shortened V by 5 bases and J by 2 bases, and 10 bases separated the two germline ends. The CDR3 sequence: CASSPSWTYEQYF. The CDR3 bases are TGTGCCAGCAGTCCCTCTTGGACCTACGAGCAGTACTTC.

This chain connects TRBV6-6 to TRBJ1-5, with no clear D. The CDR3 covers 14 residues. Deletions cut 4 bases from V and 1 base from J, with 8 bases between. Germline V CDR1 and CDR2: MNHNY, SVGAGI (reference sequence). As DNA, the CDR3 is TGTGCCAGCAGTTTGGGCCTCAGCAATCAGCCCCAGCATTTT. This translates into CASSLGLSNQPQHF.

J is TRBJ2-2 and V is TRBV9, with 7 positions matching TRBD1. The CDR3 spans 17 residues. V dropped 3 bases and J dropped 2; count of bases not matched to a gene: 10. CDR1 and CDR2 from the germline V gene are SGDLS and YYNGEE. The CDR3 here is CASSALVEGANTGELFF. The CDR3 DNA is TGTGCCAGCAGCGCCCTGGTAGAGGGGGCTAACACCGGGGAGCTGTTTTTT.

The CDR3 coding sequence is TGCGCCAGCAGCCGGGGACAGTCTTACACTGAAGCTTTCTTT. Translation gives CASSRGQSYTEAFF. The V and J genes are TRBV4-1 and TRBJ1-1; TRBD1 matches at 7 bases. Germline CDR1 reads MGHRA; CDR2 reads YSYEKL. The J segment lost 3 bases and the V segment lost 4 bases, leaving 5 bases of the junction unmatched. CDR3 length: 14 amino acids.

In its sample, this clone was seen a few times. The CDR3 DNA is TGTGCCAGCAGCCAAGATGCAGGGACCGGGGAGCTGTTTTTT. Its translation: CASSQDAGTGELFF. The rearrangement links TRBV14 to TRBJ2-2, with a tentative D call TRBD1 (5 bases). CDR1 and CDR2 (germline): SGHDN, FVKESK. V was clipped by 0 bases and J by 5 bases, with 7 bases between them. CDR3 length: 14 amino acids.

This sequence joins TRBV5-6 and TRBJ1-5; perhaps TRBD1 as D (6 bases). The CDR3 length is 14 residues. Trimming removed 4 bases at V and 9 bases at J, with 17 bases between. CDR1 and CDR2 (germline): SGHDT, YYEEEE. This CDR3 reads CASSQRGARGPQHF. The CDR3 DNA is TGTGCCAGCAGCCAGAGGGGGGCCCGGGGGCCCCAGCATTTT.

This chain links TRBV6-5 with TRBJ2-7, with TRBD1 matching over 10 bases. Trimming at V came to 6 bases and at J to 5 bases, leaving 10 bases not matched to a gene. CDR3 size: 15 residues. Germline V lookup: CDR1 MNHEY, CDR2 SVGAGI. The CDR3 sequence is CASSPRGTGVHEQYF. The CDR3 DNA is TGTGCCAGCAGCCCGAGGGGGACAGGGGTTCACGAGCAGTACTTC.

In nucleotides, the CDR3 is TGTGCCAGCAGTGAAGACGTGGCACGGACCTCGACGCAGTACTTC. Translating it yields CASSEDVARTSTQYF. The chain recombines TRBV2 with TRBJ2-7; D is unclear. The V gene's germline CDR1 is SNHLY and CDR2 FYNNEI. The CDR3 has 15 amino acids. V shed 1 base and J shed 9 bases, with 19 bases lying between them.

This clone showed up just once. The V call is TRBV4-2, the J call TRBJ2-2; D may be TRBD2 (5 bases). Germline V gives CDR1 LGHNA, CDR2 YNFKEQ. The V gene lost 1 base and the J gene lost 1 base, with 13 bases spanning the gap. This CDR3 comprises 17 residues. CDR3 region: CASSQARSGVNTGELFF. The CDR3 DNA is TGTGCCAGCAGCCAAGCGAGAAGCGGAGTGAACACCGGGGAGCTGTTTTTT.

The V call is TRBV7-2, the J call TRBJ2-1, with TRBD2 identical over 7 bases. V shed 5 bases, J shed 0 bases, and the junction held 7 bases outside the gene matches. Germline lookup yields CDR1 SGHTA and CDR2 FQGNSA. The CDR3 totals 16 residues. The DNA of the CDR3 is TGTGCCAGCAGCCAAGAGCGGGGAAGCTCCTACAATGAGCAGTTCTTC. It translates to CASSQERGSSYNEQFF.

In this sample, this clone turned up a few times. The CDR3 loop reads CASRSSGVLGWGLIYEQYF. The CDR3, as DNA: TGTGCCAGCAGGAGTAGCGGGGTGTTGGGGTGGGGTCTCATCTACGAGCAGTACTTC. The chain has TRBV27 and TRBJ2-7, with 8 bases aligning to TRBD2. Germline V lookup: CDR1 MNHEY, CDR2 SMNVEV (reference sequence). The CDR3 runs 19 residues. Trimming took 6 bases from V and 3 from J; bases not matched to a gene: 22.

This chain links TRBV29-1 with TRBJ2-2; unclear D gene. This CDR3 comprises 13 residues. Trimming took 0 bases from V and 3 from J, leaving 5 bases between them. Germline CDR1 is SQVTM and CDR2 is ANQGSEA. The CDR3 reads CSVEDRHTGELFF. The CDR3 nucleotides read TGCAGCGTTGAAGATCGGCACACCGGGGAGCTGTTTTTT.

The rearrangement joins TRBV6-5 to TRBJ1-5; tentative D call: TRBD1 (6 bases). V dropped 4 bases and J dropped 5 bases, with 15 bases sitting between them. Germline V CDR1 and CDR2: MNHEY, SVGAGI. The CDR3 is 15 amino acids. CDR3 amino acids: CASSLGGQGYQPQHF. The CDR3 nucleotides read TGTGCCAGCAGTTTAGGGGGGCAGGGGTATCAGCCCCAGCATTTT.

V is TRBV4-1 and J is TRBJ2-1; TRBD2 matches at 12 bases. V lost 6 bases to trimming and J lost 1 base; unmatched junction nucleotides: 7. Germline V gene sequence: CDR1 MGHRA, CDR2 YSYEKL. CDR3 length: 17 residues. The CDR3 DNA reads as TGCGCCAGCAGTCTAATCCTAGCGGGAGGGTCCTACAATGAGCAGTTCTTC. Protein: CASSLILAGGSYNEQFF.

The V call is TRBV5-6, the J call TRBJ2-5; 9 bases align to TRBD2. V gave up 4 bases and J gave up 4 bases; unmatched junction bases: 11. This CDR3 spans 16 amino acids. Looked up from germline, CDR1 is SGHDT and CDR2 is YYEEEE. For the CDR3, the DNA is TGTGCCAGCAGCCAAAACAGCGGGAGGTGGAGAGAGACCCAGTACTTC. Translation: CASSQNSGRWRETQYF. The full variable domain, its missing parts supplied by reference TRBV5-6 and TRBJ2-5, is DAGVTQSPTHLIKTRGQQVTLRCSPKSGHDTVSWYQQALGQGPQFIFQYYEEEERQRGNFPDRFSGHQFPNYSSELNVNALLLGDSALYLCASSQNSGRWRETQYFGPGTRLLVL.

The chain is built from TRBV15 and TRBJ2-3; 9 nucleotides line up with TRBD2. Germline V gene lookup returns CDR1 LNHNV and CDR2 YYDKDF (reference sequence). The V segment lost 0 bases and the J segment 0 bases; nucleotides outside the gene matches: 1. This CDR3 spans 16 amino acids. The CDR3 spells CATSRDLAGSTDTQYF. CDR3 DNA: TGTGCCACCAGCAGAGACCTAGCGGGAAGCACAGATACGCAGTATTTT.

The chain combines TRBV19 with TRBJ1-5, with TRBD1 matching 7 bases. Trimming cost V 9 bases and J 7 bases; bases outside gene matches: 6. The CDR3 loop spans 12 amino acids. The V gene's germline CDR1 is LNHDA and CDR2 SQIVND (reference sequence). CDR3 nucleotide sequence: TGTGCCAGCAGACAGGGAGAGCAGCCCCAGCATTTT. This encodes CASRQGEQPQHF.

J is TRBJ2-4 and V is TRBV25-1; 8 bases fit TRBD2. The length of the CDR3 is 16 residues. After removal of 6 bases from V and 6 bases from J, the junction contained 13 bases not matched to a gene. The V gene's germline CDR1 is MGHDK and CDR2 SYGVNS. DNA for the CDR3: TGTGCCAGCAGCCCTACCCGGGGGGGAAGCGGAAACATTCAGTACTTC. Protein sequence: CASSPTRGGSGNIQYF.

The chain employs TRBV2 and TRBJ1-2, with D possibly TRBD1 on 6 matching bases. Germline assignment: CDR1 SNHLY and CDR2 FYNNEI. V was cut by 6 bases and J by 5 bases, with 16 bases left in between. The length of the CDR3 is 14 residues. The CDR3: CASSQQGARYGYTF. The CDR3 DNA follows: TGTGCCAGCAGCCAACAGGGCGCAAGGTATGGCTACACCTTC.

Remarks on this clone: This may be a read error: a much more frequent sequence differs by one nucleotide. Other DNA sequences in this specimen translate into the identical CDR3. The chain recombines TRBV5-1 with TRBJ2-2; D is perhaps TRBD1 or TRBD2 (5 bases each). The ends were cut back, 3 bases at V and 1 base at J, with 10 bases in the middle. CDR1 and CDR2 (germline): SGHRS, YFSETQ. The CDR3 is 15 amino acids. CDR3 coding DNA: TGCGCCAGCAGCTCGGGGACGGAGAACACCGGGGAGCTGTTTTTT. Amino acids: CASSSGTENTGELFF.

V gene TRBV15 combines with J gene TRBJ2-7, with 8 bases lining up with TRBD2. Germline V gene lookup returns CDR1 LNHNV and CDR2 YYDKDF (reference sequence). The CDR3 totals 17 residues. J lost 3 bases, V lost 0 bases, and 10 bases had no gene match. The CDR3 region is CATSRDLSASGLYEQYF. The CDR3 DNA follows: TGTGCCACCAGCAGAGATCTATCGGCTAGCGGGCTCTACGAGCAGTACTTC. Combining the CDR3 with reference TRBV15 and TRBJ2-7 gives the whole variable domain DAMVIQNPRYQVTQFGKPVTLSCSQTLNHNVMYWYQQKSSQAPKLLFHYYDKDFNNEADTPDNFQSRRPNTSFCFLDIRSPGLGDTAMYLCATSRDLSASGLYEQYFGPGTRLTVT.

The CDR3, as DNA: TGTGCCAGCAGCTTAGAGTTCGGGGAGCTGTTTTTT. It yields the protein CASSLEFGELFF. The genes are TRBV7-9 and TRBJ2-2; D remains unclear. This CDR3 contains 12 residues. Germline CDR1 reads SEHNR; CDR2 reads FQNEAQ (reference sequence). Trimming took 1 base from V and 7 from J, leaving 4 bases between them.

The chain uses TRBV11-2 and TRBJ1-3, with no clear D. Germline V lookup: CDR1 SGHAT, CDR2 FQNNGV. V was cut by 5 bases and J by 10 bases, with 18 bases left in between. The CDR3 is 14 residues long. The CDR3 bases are TGTGCCAGCAGCCCCCACGACTTGGGAAGTACCATATATTTT. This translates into CASSPHDLGSTIYF.

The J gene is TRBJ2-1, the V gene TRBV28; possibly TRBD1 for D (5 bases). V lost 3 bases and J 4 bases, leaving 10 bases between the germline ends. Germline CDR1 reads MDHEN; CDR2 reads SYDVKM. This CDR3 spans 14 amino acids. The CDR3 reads CASSFGSGYNEQFF. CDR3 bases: TGTGCCAGCAGTTTCGGTTCAGGGTACAATGAGCAGTTCTTC.

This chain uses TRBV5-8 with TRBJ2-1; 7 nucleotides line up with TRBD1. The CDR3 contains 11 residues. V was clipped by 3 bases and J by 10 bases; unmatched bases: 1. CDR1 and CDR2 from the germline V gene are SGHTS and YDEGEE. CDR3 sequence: CASSWDREQFF. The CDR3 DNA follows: TGTGCCAGCAGCTGGGACAGAGAGCAGTTCTTC.

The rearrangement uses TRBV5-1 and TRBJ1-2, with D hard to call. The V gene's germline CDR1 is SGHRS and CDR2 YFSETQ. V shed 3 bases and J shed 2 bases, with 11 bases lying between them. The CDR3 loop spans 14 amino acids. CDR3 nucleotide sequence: TGCGCCAGCAGCTCGGAGGGAGGCAACTATGGCTACACCTTC. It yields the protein CASSSEGGNYGYTF.

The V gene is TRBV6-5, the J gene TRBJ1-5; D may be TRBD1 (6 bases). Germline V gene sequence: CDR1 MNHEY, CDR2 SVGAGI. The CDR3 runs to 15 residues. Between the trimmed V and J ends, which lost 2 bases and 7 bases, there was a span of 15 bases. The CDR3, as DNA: TGTGCCAGCAGTTACGGGTGGGGGCACGGCCAGCCCCAGCATTTT. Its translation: CASSYGWGHGQPQHF.

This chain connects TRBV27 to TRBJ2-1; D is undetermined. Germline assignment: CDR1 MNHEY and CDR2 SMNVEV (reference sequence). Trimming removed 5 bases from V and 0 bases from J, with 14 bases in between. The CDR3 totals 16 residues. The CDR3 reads CASSRSRGVSYNEQFF. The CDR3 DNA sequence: TGTGCCAGCAGTCGTAGTAGAGGTGTCTCCTACAATGAGCAGTTCTTC.

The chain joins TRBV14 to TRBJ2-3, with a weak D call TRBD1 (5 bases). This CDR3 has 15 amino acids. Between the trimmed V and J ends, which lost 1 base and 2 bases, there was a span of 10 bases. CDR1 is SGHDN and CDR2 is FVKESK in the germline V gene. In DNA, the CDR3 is TGTGCCAGCAGCCAAGGGGGCGGCTACACAGATACGCAGTATTTT. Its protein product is CASSQGGGYTDTQYF.